Sequencing of this T cell receptor (beta chain) was carried out in a study of identical twins. The CDR3 has 11 amino acids. TCRdb independently ran MiXCR on the 5' RACE reads; one entry per CDR3 protein. Of 240,000 or so distinct CDR3 sequences listed, roughly an eighth are singletons. For this clonotype: Germline and junction disagree at one end, which may indicate a read error.

The data also belong to a second study, concerning yellow fever vaccine responses in identical twins.

The sequenced sample consisted of memory (CD45RO+) T cells sorted from blood. This clonotype originated in a woman under 30 in good health. The chain has TRBV12-3 or TRBV12-4 and TRBJ2-1, with 7 bases fitting TRBD1. CDR3 residues: CASRLDRDTFF. The CDR3 bases are TGTGCCAGCAGGTTAGACAGGGATACGTTCTTC.